The clone carrying this T cell receptor (beta chain) was seen a few times. Its specificity is unknown. A 5'RACE template-switching step, the method used to make TCR cDNA, added a universal primer site and UMIs. MiXCR, run by TCRdb on the 5' RACE reads, gives a single entry per CDR3 protein. The table records about 340,000 distinct CDR3 sequences, around 3.9% of them present only once. V lost 6 bases to trimming and J lost 4 bases, with 16 bases between them. CDR3 length: 15 amino acids. In germline, CDR1 is SNHLY, CDR2 FYNNEI. The data were obtained in a study of T cells after yellow fever vaccination. Study-level information: Libraries from low-cell-number fractions were prepared with the SMART-Seq v4 Ultra Low Input RNA kit. Broader study findings: Peaking faster, on day 5 versus 15, the secondary response was nonetheless weaker. Most clones from primary vaccination resurfaced after the booster (approximately 95% CD4, around 91% CD8).

The chain uses TRBV2 and TRBJ1-5, with a weak D call TRBD1 (6 bases). The TCR comes from a man aged 18-30 years who received the YFV17D yellow fever vaccine. This specimen was PBMCs, taken 5 days after the yellow fever booster vaccination. CDR3 loop: CASSGGGGRNQPQHF. The CDR3 bases are TGTGCCAGCAGCGGAGGGGGGGGCAGAAATCAGCCCCAGCATTTT.